A selection of T cell receptor beta chains follows, all from one sample in a study of regulatory T cells in long-lasting Graves disease. TCRdb ran MiXCR on the multiplex PCR reads and lists one entry per CDR3 protein. The sample yields hundreds of thousands of distinct CDR3 sequences, roughly 15% seen once. These records were also assigned to another study, of T cells in Graves' hyperthyroidism and ophthalmopathy.

The source material was peripheral blood mononuclear cells (PBMCs), sampled at new diagnosis, from a patient treated with antithyroid drugs. The receptors were sampled from a woman in her twenties or thirties with Graves disease. Both conserved end residues are part of each CDR3. A D gene is named only where the DNA matches it firmly. Size tells how often a clone was seen (once, few, many) or the class of an expanded clone, and some rows leave it out.

TRBV3-1	many	TRBJ2-1	TRBD2	TGTGCCAGCCGGGGACTAGCAGTCAATGAGCAGTTCTTC	CASRGLAVNEQFF
TRBV20-1	once	TRBJ2-7	TRBD2	TGCAGTGCTAGATTGCTAGCGGGAAGGTACGAGCAGTACTTC	CSARLLAGRYEQYF
TRBV7-3	many	TRBJ2-1	TRBD2	TGTGCCAGCAGCTCTTCGGGACTAGCGACGAATGAGCAGTTCTTC	CASSSSGLATNEQFF
TRBV11-2	many	TRBJ1-2	.	TGTGCCAGCAGCTTAGGAGGCAGGACCTATGGCTACACCTTC	CASSLGGRTYGYTF
TRBV3-1	.	TRBJ2-3	.	TGTGCCAGCAGCCAAGCGGCAGGCTCGGATACGCAGTATTTT	CASSQAAGSDTQYF
TRBV14	.	TRBJ2-2	.	TGTGCCAGCAGCCAATTGTTAGGGGCCGGGGAGCTGTTTTTT	CASSQLLGAGELFF
TRBV28	many	TRBJ2-3	.	TGTGCCAGCAGTCCCGATCGACTAGGGATGAACACAGATACGCAGTATTTT	CASSPDRLGMNTDTQYF
TRBV16	.	TRBJ2-5	TRBD1	TGTGCCAGCAGCCGGACAGGGCCAGAGACCCAGTACTTC	CASSRTGPETQYF
TRBV7-3	.	TRBJ1-4	.	TGTGCCAGCAGCTCTGGACGGAAATTTAATGAAAAACTGTTTTTT	CASSSGRKFNEKLFF
TRBV30	.	TRBJ1-1	.	TGTGCCTGGGGGCAGGGAAACACTGAAGCTTTCTTT	CAWGQGNTEAFF
TRBV6-1	.	TRBJ2-1	TRBD1	TGTGCCAGCGGCCCGGGACAGACCAATGAGCAGTTCTTC	CASGPGQTNEQFF
TRBV20-1	many	TRBJ2-7	.	TGCAGTGCCCGTTTTTTGGTCGAGCAGTACTTC	CSARFLVEQYF
TRBV12-3/TRBV12-4	few	TRBJ1-2	.	TGTGCCAGCAATACAGAAGCATATGGCTACACCTTC	CASNTEAYGYTF
TRBV20-1	many	TRBJ1-1	TRBD1	TGCAGTGCTGCCGGGACAGCGAACACTGAAGCTTTCTTT	CSAAGTANTEAFF
TRBV28	many	TRBJ1-5	TRBD1	TGTGCCAGCAGTCCTCACCAGGGGGGTCAGCCCCAGCATTTT	CASSPHQGGQPQHF
TRBV28	few	TRBJ2-5	.	TGTGCCAGCAGTCCCGCCCGGACAGCTAGTAAAGAGACCCAGTACTTC	CASSPARTASKETQYF
TRBV12-3/TRBV12-4	many	TRBJ1-1	.	TGTGCCAGCGCCCTTAACACTGAAGCTTTCTTT	CASALNTEAFF
TRBV18	.	TRBJ2-5	.	TGTGCCAGCTCACCATTAAAAGGGAGCCAAGAGACCCAGTACTTC	CASSPLKGSQETQYF
TRBV9	few	TRBJ2-7	.	TGTGCCAGCAGCGTAGGGCCGGGCGTAAGCTCCTACGAGCAGTACTTC	CASSVGPGVSSYEQYF
TRBV24-1	many	TRBJ1-2	.	TGTGCCACCAGTGACCTTTCAAACGGCCCCGTCTACACCTTC	CATSDLSNGPVYTF
TRBV19	.	TRBJ1-5	.	TGTGCCAGTAGTAACGCCCGACAGGAAAATCAGCCCCAGCATTTT	CASSNARQENQPQHF
TRBV9	.	TRBJ2-7	TRBD2	TGTGCCAGCAGCTCTGACCGGGGAGGGGTCTACGAGCAGTACTTC	CASSSDRGGVYEQYF
TRBV5-1	few	TRBJ1-3	TRBD1	TGCGCCAGCAGCTTTGGACAGGCAGGAAACACCATATATTTT	CASSFGQAGNTIYF
TRBV2	many	TRBJ2-1	.	TGTGCCAGCAGCAATGGGGTCTACAATGAGCAGTTCTTC	CASSNGVYNEQFF
TRBV3-1	many	TRBJ2-1	TRBD2	TGTGCCAGCAAAGGACTAGCGGGAGGTGAGCAGTTCTTC	CASKGLAGGEQFF
TRBV25-1	many	TRBJ1-1	.	TGTGCCAGCAGCCCGAATCTCGCGGGCCCTGAAGCTTTCTTT	CASSPNLAGPEAFF
TRBV7-3	.	TRBJ1-6	.	TGTGCCAGCAGCTTAATTGAGGGATCACCCCTCCACTTT	CASSLIEGSPLHF
TRBV28	many	TRBJ1-2	TRBD1	TGTGCCAGCAGTCGGGGACAGTCCCAATCTGGCTACACCTTC	CASSRGQSQSGYTF
TRBV10-3	.	TRBJ1-2	TRBD1	TGTGCCATCAGTAAGGGGGCTATTCGGGACTATGGCTACACCTTC	CAISKGAIRDYGYTF
TRBV29-1	.	TRBJ2-2	.	TGCAGCTCCCGCTGGGGTACCGGGGAGCTGTTTTTT	CSSRWGTGELFF
TRBV3-1	many	TRBJ2-3	TRBD1	TGTGCCAGCAGAACGACAGGGGAGTACGGAGATACGCAGTATTTT	CASRTTGEYGDTQYF
TRBV29-1	many	TRBJ2-7	.	TGCAGCGTGGCCCGTGAACACCCCTACGAGCAGTACTTC	CSVAREHPYEQYF
TRBV10-2	few	TRBJ2-5	TRBD2	TGCGCCAGCAGGCCGGAAGGGAGGGGAGAGACCCAGTACTTC	CASRPEGRGETQYF
TRBV27	few	TRBJ2-3	.	TGTGCCAGCAGGAGCGGTATCACGGGAGATACGCAGTATTTT	CASRSGITGDTQYF
TRBV12-3/TRBV12-4	many	TRBJ2-5	TRBD2	TGTGCCAGCGCTTTTTCCGGGACTAGCGGGCTTCGGGGGGGGACCCAGTACTTC	CASAFSGTSGLRGGTQYF
TRBV30	.	TRBJ1-5	.	TGTGCCTGGAGTGTGTCCTTAAATCAGCCCCAGCATTTT	CAWSVSLNQPQHF
TRBV7-9	.	TRBJ2-3	.	TGTGCCAGCAGCCAGACTAGAAGAGAACCTACAGATACGCAGTATTTT	CASSQTRREPTDTQYF
TRBV29-1	few	TRBJ2-1	.	TGCAGCGCCCAACGTGGGGTGGGGTCAAATGAGCAGTTCTTC	CSAQRGVGSNEQFF
TRBV3-1	many	TRBJ1-2	.	TGTGCCAGCGCCTTTCAACAGGGCTATGGCTACACCTTC	CASAFQQGYGYTF
TRBV7-9	few	TRBJ2-3	TRBD2	TGTGCCAGCAGTTCTAGCGGGACGACTAGCACAGATACGCAGTATTTT	CASSSSGTTSTDTQYF
TRBV2	many	TRBJ2-5	TRBD1	TGTGCCAGCACGAGGGAACAGGGGGCTGGAGAGACCCAGTACTTC	CASTREQGAGETQYF
TRBV19	.	TRBJ2-1	.	TGTGCCAGTACCCTTGACAGGAGTACCTACAATGAGCAGTTCTTC	CASTLDRSTYNEQFF
TRBV7-6	many	TRBJ2-1	.	TGTGCCAGCAGCTTAAGGGTCAATTCCTACAATGAGCAGTTCTTC	CASSLRVNSYNEQFF
TRBV27	few	TRBJ2-7	TRBD2	TGTGCCAGCAGTTCCTACTCCGGGACTAGTTATGAGCAGTACTTC	CASSSYSGTSYEQYF